This T cell receptor beta chain derives from a study of cytomegalovirus exposure and HLA in healthy donors. As for the study in general: The 130 or so validation repertoires and the 666 first-cohort repertoires shared a platform, a later analysis reported. Findings of the study overall: Reportedly, cytomegalovirus status was diagnosed with high sensitivity and specificity. The listing of 150 to 200 TCR beta chains classed them as cytomegalovirus-associated.

The donors formed part of the approximately 120-subject validation cohort, distinct from the roughly 660-subject first cohort. A remark on this clone: Its antigen is not identified.

Generated by immunoSEQ multiplex PCR, the TCRdb table keeps only in-frame clones and is missing some. The sample lists roughly 150,000 clones, about 89% seen once, with 2.5% to 4% in the top ten. The CDR3 runs 13 residues. Trimming took 11 bases from V and 0 from J, leaving 13 bases between them. CDR1 is MDHEN, CDR2 SYDVKM, per germline. This TCR was recovered from a woman aged 18-29 years in good health and CMV-seropositive. J is TRBJ1-2 and V is TRBV28; D possibly corresponds to TRBD1 (5 bases). The specimen was PBMCs. CDR3 DNA sequence: TGTGCCGTTCCGGGGGGAGCTAACTATGGCTACACCTTC. Amino acid sequence: CAVPGGANYGYTF.